What follows are 16 T cell receptor beta chains derived from one specimen sequenced in a study of early T cells in non-severe SARS-CoV-2 infection. Each CDR3 protein is one row after TCRdb ran MiXCR on the 5' RACE reads. The profile shows over 70,000 distinct CDR3 sequences, 13% to 15% of them singletons. The sequenced sample was whole blood. Source of these receptors: an adult who was a healthcare worker with PCR-confirmed SARS-CoV-2 infection or an uninfected control (not recorded which).

This chain links TRBV5-1 with TRBJ2-7; D not resolved. The CDR3 spans 14 residues. The germline gives CDR1 SGHRS, CDR2 YFSETQ. V dropped 0 bases and J dropped 1 base, with 8 bases sitting between them. The CDR3 DNA reads as TGCGCCAGCAGCTTGGACCGACTTTCCTACGAGCAGTACTTC. Amino acid sequence: CASSLDRLSYEQYF.

This clonotype rates as medium-sized (0.01 to 0.1%). V is TRBV27 and J is TRBJ2-2; TRBD1 matches at 9 bases. Germline CDR1 MNHEY, CDR2 SMNVEV (reference sequence). The ends lost 5 bases at V and 2 bases at J; junction bases unmatched: 9. This CDR3 spans 17 amino acids. The CDR3 loop is CASSTHDRGINTGELFF. The CDR3 coding sequence is TGTGCCAGCAGTACCCACGACAGGGGGATTAACACCGGGGAGCTGTTTTTT.

This clonotype was picked up many times. The V gene is TRBV13, the J gene TRBJ2-7; TRBD2 matches 10 bases. The V gene end was trimmed by 0 bases and the J gene end by 0 bases; junction bases not matched to a gene: 11. From germline, CDR1 is PRHDT and CDR2 FYEKMQ (reference sequence). The CDR3 is 19 amino acids. CDR3 DNA sequence: TGTGCCAGCAGCTTAGGGATTGGTAGCGGGAGGCGGAGCTCCTACGAGCAGTACTTC. Translation gives CASSLGIGSGRRSSYEQYF. Using reference TRBV13 and TRBJ2-7 for the parts outside the CDR3, the full variable domain is AAGVIQSPRHLIKEKRETATLKCYPIPRHDTVYWYQQGPGQDPQFLISFYEKMQSDKGSIPDRFSAQQFSDYHSELNMSSLELGDSALYFCASSLGIGSGRRSSYEQYFGPGTRLTVT.

In this sample, this clonotype turned up many times. V usage is TRBV6-6 and J usage is TRBJ1-5; 9 positions match TRBD1. The germline V gene has CDR1 MNHNY and CDR2 SVGAGI (reference sequence). This CDR3 has 19 amino acids. The J segment lost 4 bases and the V segment lost 0 bases, leaving 13 bases of the junction unmatched. Here the CDR3 reads CASSYSSPGGQGKNQPQHF. CDR3 coding DNA: TGTGCCAGCAGTTACTCCTCCCCCGGAGGACAGGGGAAGAATCAGCCCCAGCATTTT.

The rearrangement links TRBV6-1 to TRBJ1-5, with D perhaps TRBD1 (6 bases). Germline values: CDR1 MNHNS, CDR2 SASEGT. The CDR3 is 15 residues long. V was trimmed by 6 bases and J by 3 bases, leaving 15 bases between them. CDR3: CASSQGGPTNQPQHF. CDR3 DNA sequence: TGTGCCAGCAGCCAAGGGGGACCAACCAATCAGCCCCAGCATTTT.

The chain uses TRBV11-2 and TRBJ2-7; D is unclear. This CDR3 contains 13 residues. The V and J ends lost 1 base and 1 base respectively, with 5 bases between them. In germline, CDR1 is SGHAT, CDR2 FQNNGV. The CDR3 DNA sequence: TGTGCCAGCAGCTTAGGTAGATCCTACGAGCAGTACTTC. Translating gives CASSLGRSYEQYF.

This chain links TRBV2 with TRBJ2-4, with D perhaps TRBD1 (6 bases). This CDR3 comprises 16 residues. Germline loops: CDR1 SNHLY, CDR2 FYNNEI. Trimming took off 2 bases at V and 3 bases at J, with 14 bases between the two ends. The DNA for the CDR3 is TGTGCCAGCAGTGAAAGGGGGATATCTGGCAAAAACATTCAGTACTTC. It is translated as CASSERGISGKNIQYF.

This chain joins TRBV7-6 and TRBJ2-2; D is uncertain. The V end lost 1 base, the J end lost 6 bases, and 18 bases lay between the germline ends. Germline V gene sequence: CDR1 SGHVS, CDR2 FNYEAQ. This CDR3 spans 17 amino acids. The CDR3 region has the DNA TGTGCCAGCAGCTTAGGGAATACCGGGCTTTTTTCCGGGGAGCTGTTTTTT. Its protein product is CASSLGNTGLFSGELFF.

The chain carries TRBV7-6 and TRBJ1-4, with D uncertain. Trimming took 5 bases from V and 5 from J, leaving 9 bases between them. The CDR3 totals 13 residues. The germline V gene encodes CDR1 SGHVS and CDR2 FNYEAQ. The CDR3, as DNA: TGTGCCAGCAGCCCACGAGAGAATGAAAAACTGTTTTTT. This codes for CASSPRENEKLFF.

The chain employs TRBV28 and TRBJ1-2, with 7 bases fitting TRBD1. Losses at the gene ends were 4 bases for V and 0 bases for J; bases not matched to a gene: 8. The CDR3 is 16 residues long. CDR1 is MDHEN, CDR2 SYDVKM, per germline. In nucleotides, the CDR3 is TGTGCCAGCAGTTCTACCAGACAGGGACCTAACTATGGCTACACCTTC. It translates to CASSSTRQGPNYGYTF.

The chain joins TRBV28 to TRBJ2-1; TRBD2 matches 10 bases. CDR1 MDHEN and CDR2 SYDVKM come from the germline V gene. This CDR3 spans 15 amino acids. V shed 4 bases, J shed 5 bases, and the junction held 5 bases outside the gene matches. The CDR3 here is CASSYLAGDHNEQFF. The CDR3, as DNA: TGTGCCAGCAGTTACCTAGCGGGAGATCACAATGAGCAGTTCTTC.

This clonotype was counted only a few times. This rearrangement joins TRBV4-1 to TRBJ2-7; 12 bases are a match to TRBD2. CDR1 and CDR2 (germline): MGHRA, YSYEKL. Trimming cost V 1 base and J 0 bases; bases outside gene matches: 16. The CDR3 has 21 residues. The CDR3 nucleotides are TGCGCCAGCAGCCAAGGGACTCCGACTAGCGGGGGAAACCCCAGCTCCTACGAGCAGTACTTC. Its protein product is CASSQGTPTSGGNPSSYEQYF.

This chain connects TRBV20-1 to TRBJ2-1; D may be TRBD2 (5 bases). This CDR3 spans 12 amino acids. V lost 5 bases, J lost 8 bases, and 13 bases lay in between. Germline V lookup: CDR1 DFQATT, CDR2 SNEGSKA (reference sequence). The CDR3, as DNA: TGCAGTGCTCCTACTAGGACCTATGAGCAGTTCTTC. This gives the protein CSAPTRTYEQFF.

V and J are TRBV6-5 and TRBJ2-5; 8 bases map to TRBD2. V lost 4 bases and J lost 4; bases outside the gene matches: 5. CDR3 size: 14 residues. Germline V lookup: CDR1 MNHEY, CDR2 SVGAGI. The CDR3 region is CASSSAGARETQYF. The DNA for the CDR3 is TGTGCCAGCAGTTCAGCGGGGGCACGAGAGACCCAGTACTTC.

This clonotype came up many times. The chain is built from TRBV28 and TRBJ2-4, with no clear D. V was cut by 5 bases and J by 0 bases, with 14 bases left in between. The CDR3 is 16 residues long. The germline CDR1 and CDR2 sequences are MDHEN and SYDVKM. The CDR3 coding sequence is TGTGCCAGCAGTACCGCTGGGTCGCTAGCCAAAAACATTCAGTACTTC. Translated: CASSTAGSLAKNIQYF.

This clonotype was seen more than once but under ten times. V usage is TRBV28 and J usage is TRBJ2-1; D is perhaps TRBD1 or TRBD2 (5 bases each). V was pared by 1 base and J by 4 bases, with 17 bases between. The length of the CDR3 is 17 residues. The germline V gene has CDR1 MDHEN and CDR2 SYDVKM. The DNA for the CDR3 is TGTGCCAGCAGTTTATTTCGGGGCAGGATCCCTTACAATGAGCAGTTCTTC. Protein: CASSLFRGRIPYNEQFF.